The 27 T cell receptor beta chains in this list originate from one sample, sequenced in a study of long-term antiretroviral therapy in people with HIV (dated by TCRdb to between 2021 and 2023). The immunoSEQ hsTCRB v3.0 assay was used at survey level resolution for TRB variable region sequencing. TCRdb provides this immuneACCESS table in a form limited to in-frame rearrangements. Some clones are lacking; in checked studies, under half of them reflect an unresolved V gene, and why the rest are absent is not known. Recorded for this sample are 15,000 to 20,000 clones; approximately 81% of them occurred a single time. About 9.3% of the sample rests with the top ten. The material was unsorted PBMCs, obtained 0.3 years before starting antiretroviral therapy. These receptor sequences come from a man in his fifties or sixties with HIV.

This clone was recorded only once. Other DNA sequences within the sample encode an identical CDR3. This chain uses TRBV18 with TRBJ1-5, with 8 bases lining up with TRBD1. After removal of 6 bases from V and 4 bases from J, the junction contained 5 bases not matched to a gene. The CDR3 spans 14 residues. Germline lookup yields CDR1 KGHSH and CDR2 LQKENI. The CDR3 DNA follows: TGTGCCAGCTCGTCAGGGGGCCTGAATCAGCCCCAGCATTTT. It yields the protein CASSSGGLNQPQHF.

The chain combines TRBV28 with TRBJ2-1; 9 bases fit TRBD1. V trimming: 6 bases; J trimming: 5 bases; junction bases outside the gene matches: 8. CDR1 is MDHEN, CDR2 SYDVKM, per germline. The CDR3 contains 15 residues. CDR3 protein: CASSHGTGLHNEQFF. The CDR3 region has the DNA TGTGCCAGCAGCCACGGGACAGGGCTACACAATGAGCAGTTCTTC.

The chain joins TRBV7-9 to TRBJ1-1; tentatively, D is TRBD1 (5 bases). The CDR3 spans 18 residues. Trimming shortened V by 5 bases and J by 1 base, and 23 bases separated the two germline ends. CDR1 is SEHNR, CDR2 FQNEAQ, per germline (reference sequence). The CDR3 loop is CASSRGTLGRGGNTEAFF. DNA of the CDR3: TGTGCCAGCAGCCGAGGGACGCTAGGCCGCGGGGGGAACACTGAAGCTTTCTTT.

This clone is a singleton in its sample. The rearrangement uses TRBV19 and TRBJ2-7; possibly TRBD1 for D (7 bases). The germline V and J ends were trimmed by 0 bases and 5 bases, with 23 bases remaining between them. This CDR3 has 18 amino acids. The germline V gene encodes CDR1 LNHDA and CDR2 SQIVND (reference sequence). The chain's CDR3 is CASSIERAGGPFEDEQYF. CDR3 bases: TGTGCCAGTAGTATAGAAAGGGCAGGGGGGCCCTTTGAGGACGAGCAGTACTTC.

CDR3 region: CASSLISSGNSYEQYF. As DNA, the CDR3 is TGTGCCAGCAGTTTAATATCCTCTGGGAACTCCTACGAGCAGTACTTC. The rearrangement uses TRBV27 and TRBJ2-7, with D uncertain. With 2 bases removed from V and 0 bases from J, the gap between germline ends came to 14 bases. Germline values: CDR1 MNHEY, CDR2 SMNVEV (reference sequence). The CDR3 has 16 amino acids.

The V gene is TRBV19, the J gene TRBJ2-2; D ambiguous. Germline CDR1 LNHDA, CDR2 SQIVND (reference sequence). The ends were cut back, 3 bases at V and 1 base at J, with 9 bases in the middle. There are 15 residues in the CDR3. The chain's CDR3 is CASSIFQENTGELFF. The CDR3 DNA reads TGTGCCAGTAGTATCTTCCAGGAGAACACCGGGGAGCTGTTTTTT. Full variable domain (rest looked up from reference TRBV19 and TRBJ2-2): DGGITQSPKYLFRKEGQNVTLSCEQNLNHDAMYWYRQDPGQGLRLIYYSQIVNDFQKGDIAEGYSVSREKKESFPLTVTSAQKNPTAFYLCASSIFQENTGELFFGEGSRLTVL.

This clone was observed a single time. J is TRBJ2-7 and V is TRBV5-1, with no clear D. V dropped 1 base and J dropped 4 bases, with 9 bases sitting between them. Germline CDR1 and CDR2: SGHRS and YFSETQ. This CDR3 region has 13 residues. CDR3 protein: CASSLFANYEQYF. In DNA form, the CDR3 reads TGCGCCAGCAGCTTGTTCGCCAATTACGAGCAGTACTTC.

This chain uses TRBV19 with TRBJ1-5; weak D call: TRBD1 (5 bases). Germline V gene sequence: CDR1 LNHDA, CDR2 SQIVND (reference sequence). CDR3 length: 14 amino acids. Trimming removed 3 bases at V and 6 bases at J, with 12 bases between. The CDR3 reads CASSIQGFRQPQHF. In DNA, the CDR3 is TGTGCCAGTAGTATTCAGGGTTTTCGTCAGCCCCAGCATTTT. The entire variable domain, with the rest obtained from reference TRBV19 and TRBJ1-5, is as follows: DGGITQSPKYLFRKEGQNVTLSCEQNLNHDAMYWYRQDPGQGLRLIYYSQIVNDFQKGDIAEGYSVSREKKESFPLTVTSAQKNPTAFYLCASSIQGFRQPQHFGDGTRLSIL.

This rearrangement joins TRBV18 to TRBJ2-3, with TRBD2 identical over 9 bases. V shed 6 bases and J 5 bases; nucleotides not matched to a gene: 12. In germline, CDR1 is KGHSH, CDR2 LQKENI. This CDR3 has 16 residues. The CDR3 bases are TGTGCCAGCTCGGCAGAGGCGGGACTAGCAGTAGATACGCAGTATTTT. Its translation is CASSAEAGLAVDTQYF.

The table lists this clone with a few counts. The chain combines TRBV5-1 with TRBJ1-1; a possible D gene is TRBD1 (6 bases). CDR1 is SGHRS and CDR2 is YFSETQ in the germline V gene. Between the trimmed V and J ends, which lost 1 base and 2 bases, there was a span of 12 bases. The CDR3 is 15 residues long. The CDR3 nucleotides are TGCGCCAGCAGCTTGAGTACAGGGCGAAACACTGAAGCTTTCTTT. Translated, it gives CASSLSTGRNTEAFF.

The rearrangement uses TRBV5-6 and TRBJ2-2; TRBD1 is a possible D gene (8 bases). From germline, CDR1 is SGHDT and CDR2 YYEEEE. V lost 0 bases to trimming and J lost 4 bases, with 16 bases between them. The CDR3 has 17 amino acids. The CDR3 nucleotides are TGTGCCAGCAGCTTGGGCGGACAGGGAGGGAGCACCGGGGAGCTGTTTTTT. This translates into CASSLGGQGGSTGELFF. Looking up the rest from reference TRBV5-6 and TRBJ2-2 gives the full variable domain: DAGVTQSPTHLIKTRGQQVTLRCSPKSGHDTVSWYQQALGQGPQFIFQYYEEEERQRGNFPDRFSGHQFPNYSSELNVNALLLGDSALYLCASSLGGQGGSTGELFFGEGSRLTVL.

This clone is large (0.1 to 1%). The genes are TRBV7-9 and TRBJ2-2; 11 nucleotides agree with TRBD1. CDR1 is SEHNR, CDR2 FQNEAQ, per germline (reference sequence). The CDR3 sequence is 14 residues long. Trimming cost V 4 bases and J 12 bases; bases outside gene matches: 7. CDR3 amino acids: CASSSMGTGGKLFF. CDR3 bases: TGTGCCAGCAGCTCGATGGGGACAGGGGGGAAGCTGTTTTTT.

The rearrangement joins TRBV6-5 to TRBJ2-7; D gene uncertain. From germline, CDR1 is MNHEY and CDR2 SVGAGI. The V end lost 5 bases, the J end lost 3 bases, and 8 bases lay between the germline ends. The CDR3 covers 12 residues. CDR3 nucleotide sequence: TGTGCCAGCAGTAATTGGAACTACGAGCAGTACTTC. Translating it yields CASSNWNYEQYF.

The chain has TRBV4-1 and TRBJ2-7; 10 positions agree with TRBD1. The CDR3 is 16 amino acids. The germline V gene encodes CDR1 MGHRA and CDR2 YSYEKL. The ends lost 1 base at V and 5 bases at J; junction bases unmatched: 8. The CDR3 spells CASSQGGGQGLHEQYF. As DNA, the CDR3 is TGCGCCAGCAGCCAAGGGGGGGGACAGGGGTTACACGAGCAGTACTTC.

The V and J genes are TRBV30 and TRBJ2-7, with 7 bases matching TRBD2. The germline V gene encodes CDR1 GTSNPN and CDR2 SVGIG (reference sequence). The CDR3 sequence is 15 residues long. Germline trimming cut 2 bases from V and 2 bases from J; bases unmatched to any gene: 9. In DNA form, the CDR3 reads TGTGCCTGGAGTCGATCCGGGACTAAGGCCTACGAGCAGTACTTC. As protein: CAWSRSGTKAYEQYF. Complete variable domain (other parts from reference TRBV30 and TRBJ2-7): SQTIHQWPATLVQPVGSPLSLECTVEGTSNPNLYWYRQAAGRGLQLLFYSVGIGQISSEVPQNLSASRPQDRQFILSSKKLLLSDSGFYLCAWSRSGTKAYEQYFGPGTRLTVT.

The chain recombines TRBV7-9 with TRBJ2-5; 7 nucleotides agree with TRBD1. The V gene end was trimmed by 7 bases and the J gene end by 2 bases; junction bases not matched to a gene: 1. Germline V lookup: CDR1 SEHNR, CDR2 FQNEAQ (reference sequence). This CDR3 spans 12 amino acids. The CDR3 sequence is CASKGQQETQYF. The CDR3 DNA is TGTGCCAGCAAGGGACAGCAAGAGACCCAGTACTTC.

The rearrangement joins TRBV11-3 to TRBJ2-1; 7 nucleotides line up with TRBD1. CDR3 length equals 14 residues. V gave up 3 bases and J gave up 6 bases; unmatched junction bases: 5. CDR1 and CDR2 from the germline V gene are SGHNT and YENEEA. The CDR3 here is CASSFRTGSNEQFF. For the CDR3, the DNA is TGTGCCAGCAGCTTCCGGACAGGTTCCAATGAGCAGTTCTTC.

In this sample, this clone turned up once. The rearrangement links TRBV28 to TRBJ2-2; D may be TRBD2 (5 bases). The CDR3 contains 16 residues. The V and J ends lost 3 bases and 1 base respectively, with 12 bases between them. Germline V gene data show CDR1 as MDHEN and CDR2 as SYDVKM. CDR3 nucleotides: TGTGCCAGCAGTTTTCGGACTTGGGAGAACACCGGGGAGCTGTTTTTT. It yields the protein CASSFRTWENTGELFF.

The sample holds a few counts of this clone. This chain connects TRBV10-1 to TRBJ2-7; D assignment may be TRBD1 or TRBD2 (6 bases each). The germline V gene has CDR1 WNHNN and CDR2 SYGVQD (reference sequence). The CDR3 length is 14 residues. V lost 5 bases and J lost 5, with 16 bases in between. DNA of the CDR3: TGCGCCAGCAGTTCCTCAGGGGAGGCCCACGAGCAGTACTTC. Its translation: CASSSSGEAHEQYF.

This sequence joins TRBV7-9 and TRBJ2-7; D perhaps matches TRBD1 (10 bases). The length of the CDR3 is 17 residues. V was shortened by 3 bases and J by 5 bases, with 23 bases between the two germline ends. Germline CDR1 reads SEHNR; CDR2 reads FQNEAQ (reference sequence). The CDR3 DNA reads as TGTGCCAGCAGCTTCATTCGGGACAGGGGCGGGGGGGACGAGCAGTACTTC. Protein: CASSFIRDRGGGDEQYF.

The V gene is TRBV5-4, the J gene TRBJ2-7, with 7 bases lining up with TRBD2. The germline CDR1 and CDR2 sequences are SGHNT and YYREEE (reference sequence). This CDR3 comprises 13 residues. V was pared by 4 bases and J by 5 bases, with 6 bases of the junction left unmatched. CDR3 in DNA: TGTGCCAGCAGCCATTCACGGGAGGACGAGCAGTACTTC. Its translation: CASSHSREDEQYF.

This chain connects TRBV28 to TRBJ2-7, with 9 nucleotides matching TRBD1. The germline V gene encodes CDR1 MDHEN and CDR2 SYDVKM. The CDR3 extends over 16 amino acids. J gave up 5 bases and V 6 bases, and 14 bases lay outside the gene matches. The CDR3: CASSSLRTGAHDEQYF. The DNA of the CDR3 is TGTGCCAGCAGCTCCCTCCGGACAGGGGCGCACGACGAGCAGTACTTC.

The chain uses TRBV7-9 and TRBJ2-5, with D perhaps matching TRBD1 or TRBD2 (5 bases each). The length of the CDR3 is 13 residues. Germline V lookup: CDR1 SEHNR, CDR2 FQNEAQ (reference sequence). Trimming took off 5 bases at V and 4 bases at J, with 11 bases between the two ends. Here the CDR3 reads CASSGGFGETQYF. The CDR3 DNA is TGTGCCAGCAGCGGGGGTTTCGGAGAGACCCAGTACTTC. Combining the CDR3 with reference TRBV7-9 and TRBJ2-5 gives the whole variable domain DTGVSQNPRHKITKRGQNVTFRCDPISEHNRLYWYRQTLGQGPEFLTYFQNEAQLEKSRLLSDRFSAERPKGSFSTLEIQRTEQGDSAMYLCASSGGFGETQYFGPGTRLLVL.

Only a few counts were recorded for this clone. The chain uses TRBV7-8 and TRBJ2-7, with D uncertain. The length of the CDR3 is 15 residues. Trimming pared 6 bases from V and 2 bases from J, leaving 17 bases between. From germline, CDR1 is SGHVS and CDR2 FQNEAQ. As DNA, the CDR3 is TGTGCCAGCAGGCCCGGGTCCCATCGCGCCTACGAGCAGTACTTC. Translated, it gives CASRPGSHRAYEQYF.

This clone was counted a few times. The chain uses TRBV7-2 and TRBJ2-3; the D is unclear. The V gene lost 2 bases and the J gene lost 5 bases, with 5 bases spanning the gap. The germline gives CDR1 SGHTA, CDR2 FQGNSA. The CDR3 has 12 residues. DNA for the CDR3: TGTGCCAGCAGCTTAAACTTAGATACGCAGTATTTT. Protein: CASSLNLDTQYF.

The chain combines TRBV28 with TRBJ2-7; unclear D gene. CDR1 is MDHEN, CDR2 SYDVKM, per germline. This CDR3 is built from 15 residues. Trimming took off 5 bases at V and 0 bases at J, with 14 bases between the two ends. The CDR3 sequence is CASSHGQVSSYEQYF. As DNA, the CDR3 is TGTGCCAGCAGTCACGGGCAGGTCAGCTCCTACGAGCAGTACTTC.

This chain uses TRBV5-6 with TRBJ1-2, with D maybe TRBD1 (5 bases). The CDR3 contains 12 residues. V was pared by 4 bases and J by 5 bases, with 9 bases between. CDR1 and CDR2 (germline): SGHDT, YYEEEE. The CDR3 here is CASSTGGYGYTF. CDR3 nucleotides: TGTGCCAGCAGCACCGGGGGGTATGGCTACACCTTC.